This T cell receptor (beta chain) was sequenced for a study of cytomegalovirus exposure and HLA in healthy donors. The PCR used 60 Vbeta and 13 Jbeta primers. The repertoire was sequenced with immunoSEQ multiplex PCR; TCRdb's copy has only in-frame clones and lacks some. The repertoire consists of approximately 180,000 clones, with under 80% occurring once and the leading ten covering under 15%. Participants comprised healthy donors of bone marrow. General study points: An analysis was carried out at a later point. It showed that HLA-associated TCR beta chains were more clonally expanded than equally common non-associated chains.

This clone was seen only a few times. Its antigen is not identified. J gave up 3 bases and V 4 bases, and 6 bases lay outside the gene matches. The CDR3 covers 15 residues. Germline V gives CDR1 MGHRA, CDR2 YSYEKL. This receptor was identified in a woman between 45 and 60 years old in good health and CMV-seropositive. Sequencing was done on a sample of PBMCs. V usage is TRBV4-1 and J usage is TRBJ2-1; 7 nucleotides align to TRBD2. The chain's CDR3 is CASSPRASGYNEQFF. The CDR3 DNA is TGCGCCAGCAGCCCCCGGGCTAGCGGCTACAATGAGCAGTTCTTC.